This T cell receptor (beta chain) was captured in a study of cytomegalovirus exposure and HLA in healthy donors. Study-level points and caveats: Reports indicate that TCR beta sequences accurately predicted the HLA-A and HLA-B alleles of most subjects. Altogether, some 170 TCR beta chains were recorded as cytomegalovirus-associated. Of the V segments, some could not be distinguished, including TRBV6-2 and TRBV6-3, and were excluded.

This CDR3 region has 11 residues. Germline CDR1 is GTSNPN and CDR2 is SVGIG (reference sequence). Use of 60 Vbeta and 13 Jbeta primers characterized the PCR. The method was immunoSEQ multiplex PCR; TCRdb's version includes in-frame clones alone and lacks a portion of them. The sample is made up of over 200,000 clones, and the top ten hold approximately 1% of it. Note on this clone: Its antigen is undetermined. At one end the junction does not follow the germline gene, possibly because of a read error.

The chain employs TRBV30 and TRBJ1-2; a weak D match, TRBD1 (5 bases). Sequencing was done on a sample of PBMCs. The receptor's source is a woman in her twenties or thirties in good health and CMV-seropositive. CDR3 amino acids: CAWSPGGMSNF. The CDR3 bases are TGTGCCTGGAGTCCGGGGGGGATGAGTAACTTC.